This T cell receptor beta chain derives from a study of CXCR3-negative and CXCR3-positive naive CD8 T cells. General study findings and limits: For naive cells, CXCR3-negative and CXCR3-positive subsets had similar TRBV-TRBJ usage; for memory cells, usage differed. High diversity, comparable across both naive subsets, contrasted with much lower diversity in memory CD8+ cells. Partially decreased CXCR3 expression was recorded after cryopreservation, and fresh PBMCs were used in most assays. Naive subsets showed comparable surface CD5, and TCR interaction strength was also inferred from TRB CDR3 physicochemistry. The TRB CDR3s that CXCR3-positive naive cells carried were more hydrophobic than those of CXCR3-negative naive cells.

This CDR3 is 13 amino acids long. Germline V gives CDR1 MNHEY, CDR2 SMNVEV (reference sequence). cDNA libraries for TRB were generated by 5' RACE incorporating UMI labels. From its re-call of the 5' RACE reads, TCRdb lists each CDR3 protein once, without DNA. The sample includes fewer than 90,000 distinct CDR3 sequences. To note about this clonotype: The antigen remains undetermined.

The chain links TRBV27 to TRBJ2-7. Sequencing was done on a sample of naive CXCR3+ CD8+ T cells from blood. The subset is: CD45RO-CCR7+CD27+CD95- naive CD8+ T cells expressing CXCR3 (TNR3+). This TCR came from a human donor in good health. Some clones in this sample may be carry-over from other donors' samples. The CDR3 loop is CASSFDYADEQYF.